This is a list of T cell receptor beta chains from one sample in a study of identical twins. TCRdb recomputed calls from the 5' RACE reads with MiXCR, one row per CDR3 protein. The sample lists 450,000 or so distinct CDR3 sequences, 14% occurring once. These data were also filed under a second study, of yellow fever vaccine responses in identical twins.

Material: CD4+ T cells sorted from blood. The source of these receptors is a young woman in good health. The CDR3 runs from the conserved cysteine through the conserved F or W. A D gene is named only where the DNA matches it firmly. Size is stated for part of the rows, as once, few or many counts, or as a class when the clone is expanded.

many 13 NA TRBJ1-1 TRBV7-6 TGTGCCAGCAGCTTAGTCTGGGACACTGAAGCTTTCTTT CASSLVWDTEAFF
few 16 TRBD2 TRBJ2-3 TRBV2 TGTGCCAGCAGTTTCCGGTGGGGGGGTAGCACAGATACGCAGTATTTT CASSFRWGGSTDTQYF
few 14 NA TRBJ2-1 TRBV6-2/TRBV6-3 TGTGCCAGCAGTTACGCGGCGGGACAAAGGGAGCAGTTCTTC CASSYAAGQREQFF
NA 14 NA TRBJ2-5 TRBV3-1 TGTGCCAGCAGCCAACGAAGGACCCAAGAGACCCAGTACTTC CASSQRRTQETQYF
NA 17 NA TRBJ2-5 TRBV4-2 TGTGCCAGCAGCCAAGATGGGGCAGGGGAACTACAAGAGACCCAGTACTTC CASSQDGAGELQETQYF
NA 15 NA TRBJ2-6 TRBV6-2/TRBV6-3 TGTGCCAGCAGGGGAGGACGATCTGGGGCCAACGTCCTGACTTTC CASRGGRSGANVLTF
NA 12 NA TRBJ2-1 TRBV5-1 TGCGCCAGCAGCTTGAGAGGGAGTGAGCAGTTCTTC CASSLRGSEQFF
NA 13 TRBD2 TRBJ2-7 TRBV5-1 TGCGCCAGCAGTTCAGCGGGGGGGCTCGAGCAGTACTTC CASSSAGGLEQYF
NA 13 NA TRBJ1-4 TRBV15 TGTGCCACCAGCAGAGGTCTTAATGAAAAACTGTTTTTT CATSRGLNEKLFF
NA 13 TRBD1 TRBJ1-2 TRBV29-1 TGCAGCGTTGGGACAGGCCCGGGGGATGGCTACACCTTC CSVGTGPGDGYTF
many 13 NA TRBJ1-2 TRBV6-2/TRBV6-3 TGTGCCAGCAGTTACCCAGGCAACTATGGCTACACCTTC CASSYPGNYGYTF
few 13 TRBD1 TRBJ1-1 TRBV19 TGTGCCAGTAAAAGGACAGGGCCCACTGAAGCTTTCTTT CASKRTGPTEAFF
NA 12 TRBD1 TRBJ1-4 TRBV6-2/TRBV6-3 TGTGCCAGCACCAACAGGGGCGAAAAACTGTTTTTT CASTNRGEKLFF
few 13 NA TRBJ2-1 TRBV5-1 TGCGCCAGCAGCCTCAAATCCTACAATGAGCAGTTCTTC CASSLKSYNEQFF
many 11 TRBD1 TRBJ2-3 TRBV29-1 TGCAGCGGGACAGGGGCGGATACGCAGTATTTT CSGTGADTQYF
NA 12 NA TRBJ1-2 TRBV28 TGTGCCAGCAGCACTAACCAGGAGTGGAACACCTTC CASSTNQEWNTF
NA 15 NA TRBJ1-6 TRBV9 TGTGCCAGCAGCGCCACCGGGACCGGGAATTCACCCCTCCACTTT CASSATGTGNSPLHF
few 16 NA TRBJ2-1 TRBV7-2 TGTGCCAGCAGCCCAAAGGCCCAGGGGGGGTACAATGAGCAGTTCTTC CASSPKAQGGYNEQFF
NA 15 TRBD1 TRBJ2-5 TRBV12-3/TRBV12-4 TGTGCCAGCAGTGACGGGACAGGGGGCTCCGAGACCCAGTACTTC CASSDGTGGSETQYF
NA 14 NA TRBJ2-7 TRBV7-8 TGTGCCAGCAGCTTAGCGATAACAGTTTACGAGCAGTACTTC CASSLAITVYEQYF
few 11 NA TRBJ2-7 TRBV7-9 TGTGCCAGCAGCTTACCCCCCGAGCAGTACTTC CASSLPPEQYF
NA 18 NA TRBJ2-5 TRBV12-3/TRBV12-4 TGTGCCAGCAGTTACGTCGGTCCGGGAGCCCCCTGGGGTGAGACCCAGTACTTC CASSYVGPGAPWGETQYF
few 15 TRBD2 TRBJ2-7 TRBV18 TGTGCCAGCTCACAAGGACTAGCGGGGTCTCGGGAGCAGTACTTC CASSQGLAGSREQYF
few 14 NA TRBJ2-4 TRBV6-2/TRBV6-3 TGTGCCAGCAGTCCACATCTAGCCAAAAACATTCAGTACTTC CASSPHLAKNIQYF
many 13 NA TRBJ2-3 TRBV12-3/TRBV12-4 TGTGCCAGCAGGACGGACCGCCCCGATACGCAGTATTTT CASRTDRPDTQYF
few 17 NA TRBJ1-6 TRBV3-1 TGTGCCAGCAGCCGAGGGGCGGGGGGCAATAAAAATTCACCCCTCCACTTT CASSRGAGGNKNSPLHF
NA 15 NA TRBJ1-4 TRBV15 TGTGCCACCAGCAGCCCCACGGGGGGGCATGAAAAACTGTTTTTT CATSSPTGGHEKLFF
few 16 TRBD2 TRBJ2-3 TRBV20-1 TGCAGTGCTACCGCGACGGGACTAGCGGGAGGGAGCACGCAGTATTTT CSATATGLAGGSTQYF
few 15 NA TRBJ2-3 TRBV7-2 TGTGCCAGCACCGGCCGGGGCGGGGCCGCAGATACGCAGTATTTT CASTGRGGAADTQYF
NA 17 NA TRBJ2-3 TRBV3-1 TGTGCCAGCAGCCAAGTAGTCCCCGGGACTCGCACAGATACGCAGTATTTT CASSQVVPGTRTDTQYF
NA 10 TRBD1 TRBJ2-1 TRBV7-9 TGTGCCAGGAGGGGGCATGAGCAGTTCTTC CARRGHEQFF
NA 14 TRBD1 TRBJ2-2 TRBV7-7 TGTGCTAGCAGCTCAGGGACAGGGGCCTCCGAGCTGTTTTTT CASSSGTGASELFF
few 16 TRBD2 TRBJ2-7 TRBV5-1 TGCGCCAGCAGCTTGGGCCGGGAGGCCCCCCCTAACGAGCAGTACTTC CASSLGREAPPNEQYF
many 19 NA TRBJ2-1 TRBV7-8 TGTGCCAGCAGCTTAGTGGGGTTCCGACTACAACGCGGGGACAATGAGCAGTTCTTC CASSLVGFRLQRGDNEQFF
few 12 NA TRBJ2-5 TRBV29-1 TGCAGCGTGGGGGCGGGCTCCGAGACCCAGTACTTC CSVGAGSETQYF